One sample yielded the 20 T cell receptor beta chains listed below, sequenced in a study of blood T cell repertoires in COVID-19. Here immunoSEQ multiplex PCR was the method, and the copy in TCRdb shows in-frame clones only, minus some. The sample consists of around 200,000 clones, roughly 85% of them appearing once. Sequenced sample: peripheral blood. The receptors were gathered from a woman aged 80 or over with acute or convalescent COVID-19.

The rearrangement links TRBV5-1 to TRBJ1-1; 8 bases line up with TRBD1. This CDR3 contains 14 residues. Germline assignment: CDR1 SGHRS and CDR2 YFSETQ. V shed 1 base, J shed 5 bases, and the junction held 4 bases outside the gene matches. The CDR3 nucleotides read TGCGCCAGCAGCTTGCAGGGGGCGAGGACTGAAGCTTTCTTT. It yields the protein CASSLQGARTEAFF.

This sequence joins TRBV11-2 and TRBJ1-6; D not certain. The CDR3 consists of 17 residues. Germline V gene data show CDR1 as SGHAT and CDR2 as FQNNGV. V lost 1 base, J lost 0 bases, and 10 bases lay in between. DNA for the CDR3: TGTGCCAGCAGCTTAGCTTGGGCAGGCTCCTATAATTCACCCCTCCACTTT. It specifies CASSLAWAGSYNSPLHF.

The chain couples TRBV10-3 to TRBJ1-1, with a tentative D call TRBD1 (5 bases). Germline V lookup: CDR1 ENHRY, CDR2 SYGVKD. V was cut by 0 bases and J by 5 bases, with 13 bases left in between. The CDR3 contains 15 residues. The CDR3 region is CAISESPGGGTEAFF. The CDR3 coding sequence is TGTGCCATCAGTGAGTCACCCGGCGGGGGGACTGAAGCTTTCTTT.

The V gene is TRBV12-3 or TRBV12-4, the J gene TRBJ2-3; D is unresolved. There are 11 residues in the CDR3. V dropped 5 bases and J dropped 12 bases, with 12 bases sitting between them. CDR3 loop: CASSDDIPQYF. The CDR3 DNA reads TGTGCCAGCAGTGATGACATTCCCCAGTATTTT.

For the CDR3, the DNA is TGTGCCACCAGTGCAGCGGGAGTGGCCGGGGAGCTGTTTTTT. Protein product: CATSAAGVAGELFF. The chain is built from TRBV24-1 and TRBJ2-2, with TRBD2 matching over 8 bases. This CDR3 comprises 14 residues. Germline V lookup: CDR1 KGHDR, CDR2 SFDVKD. V was clipped by 5 bases and J by 6 bases; unmatched bases: 4.

The rearrangement uses TRBV6-6 and TRBJ2-7; a weak D match, TRBD2 (5 bases). Germline CDR1 and CDR2: MNHNY and SVGAGI (reference sequence). Trimming took off 4 bases at V and 0 bases at J, with 10 bases between the two ends. CDR3 size: 14 residues. The CDR3 region has the DNA TGTGCCAGCAGTTCGGATGGGAGCTCCTACGAGCAGTACTTC. Translating gives CASSSDGSSYEQYF.

The genes are TRBV2 and TRBJ1-2; tentative D call: TRBD1 (6 bases). Trimming shortened V by 7 bases and J by 2 bases, and 11 bases separated the two germline ends. CDR1 is SNHLY, CDR2 FYNNEI, per germline. The CDR3 has 13 residues. The CDR3: CASKQGANYGYTF. The CDR3 DNA reads TGTGCCAGCAAACAGGGAGCCAACTATGGCTACACCTTC.

The chain is built from TRBV24-1 and TRBJ1-2; 7 bases are a match to TRBD1. This CDR3 is 15 amino acids long. J lost 5 bases, V lost 5 bases, and 10 bases had no gene match. Per the germline V gene, CDR1 is KGHDR and CDR2 is SFDVKD. Here the CDR3 reads CATSGGTGQAYGYTF. The DNA for the CDR3 is TGTGCCACCAGTGGTGGAACCGGACAGGCTTATGGCTACACCTTC.

V and J are TRBV7-9 and TRBJ1-1, with no clear D. V lost 5 bases, J lost 1 base, and 11 bases lay in between. Germline V CDR1 and CDR2: SEHNR, FQNEAQ (reference sequence). The CDR3 has 14 residues. DNA of the CDR3: TGTGCCAGCAGCATACCTATTGGGAACACTGAAGCTTTCTTT. It is translated as CASSIPIGNTEAFF.

This clone was seen only a few times. The chain carries TRBV6-6 and TRBJ1-5, with 8 nucleotides matching TRBD1. There are 14 residues in the CDR3. With 0 bases clipped from V and 6 bases from J, the junction kept 1 base outside the gene matches. Germline V lookup: CDR1 MNHNY, CDR2 SVGAGI (reference sequence). The CDR3 spells CASSYSTGAQPQHF. The CDR3 DNA sequence: TGTGCCAGCAGTTACTCGACAGGGGCTCAGCCCCAGCATTTT.

The V call is TRBV6-6, the J call TRBJ1-2, with D possibly TRBD1 on 6 matching bases. Germline V CDR1 and CDR2: MNHNY, SVGAGI (reference sequence). Deletions cut 7 bases from V and 11 bases from J, with 20 bases between. The CDR3 runs 13 residues. In nucleotides, the CDR3 is TGTGCCAGCACCTCCGGGACAACAGAAGGGTACACCTTC. This gives the protein CASTSGTTEGYTF.

V is TRBV19 and J is TRBJ2-7; 7 bases match TRBD2. Germline-derived CDR1 and CDR2 are LNHDA and SQIVND (reference sequence). The length of the CDR3 is 15 residues. J lost 3 bases, V lost 3 bases, and 8 bases had no gene match. The CDR3 is CASSIPGGRSYEQYF. The CDR3 nucleotides are TGTGCCAGTAGTATCCCCGGCGGGAGAAGCTACGAGCAGTACTTC. Full variable domain (outside the CDR3, taken from reference TRBV19 and TRBJ2-7): DGGITQSPKYLFRKEGQNVTLSCEQNLNHDAMYWYRQDPGQGLRLIYYSQIVNDFQKGDIAEGYSVSREKKESFPLTVTSAQKNPTAFYLCASSIPGGRSYEQYFGPGTRLTVT.

CDR3 bases: TGTGCCAGCAGCGTAGGTACTAGCGGGTACAATGAGCAGTTCTTC. Protein product: CASSVGTSGYNEQFF. The chain links TRBV9 to TRBJ2-1; 9 bases map to TRBD2. Germline V gene lookup returns CDR1 SGDLS and CDR2 YYNGEE. The CDR3 runs 15 residues. V dropped 0 bases and J dropped 4; count of bases not matched to a gene: 2.

This clone was observed a handful of times. The chain combines TRBV27 with TRBJ1-1; 7 bases agree with TRBD1. The J segment lost 3 bases and the V segment lost 0 bases, leaving 4 bases of the junction unmatched. The germline V gene encodes CDR1 MNHEY and CDR2 SMNVEV (reference sequence). CDR3 length: 15 amino acids. In DNA form, the CDR3 reads TGTGCCAGCAGTTTATCGACAGGGTTGGACACTGAAGCTTTCTTT. Amino acids: CASSLSTGLDTEAFF.

J is TRBJ2-7 and V is TRBV27, with D maybe TRBD1 (6 bases). The V gene's germline CDR1 is MNHEY and CDR2 SMNVEV (reference sequence). This CDR3 comprises 13 residues. V lost 6 bases and J lost 8, with 17 bases in between. The CDR3 protein is CASSDLQGDQQYF. The CDR3, as DNA: TGTGCCAGCAGCGACTTACAGGGAGATCAGCAGTACTTC.

This chain links TRBV2 with TRBJ2-2, with D possibly being TRBD1 (6 bases). Germline CDR1 SNHLY, CDR2 FYNNEI. This CDR3 is built from 14 residues. V lost 6 bases, J lost 7 bases, and 15 bases lay in between. The CDR3 DNA reads as TGTGCCAGCAGGGTAACAGGGATTAGCGGGGAGCTGTTTTTT. Protein: CASRVTGISGELFF.

This clone was seen many times. The chain employs TRBV7-3 and TRBJ2-1; perhaps TRBD1 as D (5 bases). Trimming took 1 base from V and 3 from J, leaving 7 bases between them. This CDR3 has 14 amino acids. CDR1 is SGHTA and CDR2 is FQGTGA in the germline V gene. The CDR3 loop is CASSLSRDYNEQFF. The CDR3 DNA reads TGTGCCAGCAGCTTAAGCAGGGACTACAATGAGCAGTTCTTC.

The genes are TRBV11-2 and TRBJ1-3; tentatively, D is TRBD1 (6 bases). Germline loops: CDR1 SGHAT, CDR2 FQNNGV. CDR3 size: 17 residues. Trimming removed 1 base at V and 3 bases at J, with 16 bases between. In nucleotides, the CDR3 is TGTGCCAGCAGCTTAGTTGGCAGGGGAATAGGTGGAAACACCATATATTTT. Residues: CASSLVGRGIGGNTIYF.

The chain is built from TRBV9 and TRBJ2-1; 9 nucleotides agree with TRBD2. Germline CDR1 reads SGDLS; CDR2 reads YYNGEE. V was pared by 0 bases and J by 7 bases, with 2 bases of the junction left unmatched. There are 14 residues in the CDR3. CDR3 bases: TGTGCCAGCAGCGTAGGGGGACTAGCAAATGAGCAGTTCTTC. Its translation is CASSVGGLANEQFF.

The chain joins TRBV10-3 to TRBJ2-2; 9 bases are shared with TRBD1. CDR1 ENHRY and CDR2 SYGVKD come from the germline V gene. J was trimmed by 7 bases and V by 3 bases; bases with no gene match: 9. The CDR3 runs to 16 residues. The CDR3 reads CAISDLDRGYVGELFF. In DNA form, the CDR3 reads TGTGCCATCAGTGACCTTGACAGGGGGTATGTCGGGGAGCTGTTTTTT.